The 32 T cell receptor beta chains presented below share a single source sample, sequenced in a study of breast tumors, draining lymph nodes, adjacent tissues. Samples came from axillary lymph nodes draining the breast cancer. From the multiplex PCR reads, TCRdb called clonotypes with MiXCR, one entry per CDR3 protein. The repertoire holds 180,000 or so distinct CDR3 sequences, with about 32% as singletons. Sequencing was carried out using axillary lymph node tissue. Every receptor here comes from a female donor with breast cancer. Some clones in this sample may be carry-over from other donors' samples.

In this sample, this clonotype turned up many times. An end of the junction does not agree with germline; a read error may underlie this. The rearrangement joins TRBV7-7 to TRBJ2-2; D possibly corresponds to TRBD2 (6 bases). CDR3 length: 15 amino acids. Germline assignment: CDR1 SSHAT and CDR2 FNYEAQ (reference sequence). The CDR3 protein is CASTQSPRDSGELFF. CDR3 bases: TGTGCTAGCACCCAATCTCCGAGGGACTCCGGGGAGCTGTTTTTT. The full variable domain, its missing parts supplied by reference TRBV7-7 and TRBJ2-2, is GAGVSQSPRYKVTKRGQDVTLRCDPISSHATLYWYQQALGQGPEFLTYFNYEAQPDKSGLPSDRFSAERPEGSISTLTIQRTEQRDSAMYRCASTQSPRDSGELFFGEGSRLTVL.

About this clonotype: This sequence may be a read error, since a much larger clone differs from it by one base. The V gene is TRBV20-1, the J gene TRBJ2-4, with D possibly matching TRBD2 (5 bases). Germline V CDR1 and CDR2: DFQATT, SNEGSKA (reference sequence). V was trimmed by 4 bases and J by 9 bases, leaving 19 bases between them. The length of the CDR3 is 14 residues. CDR3 sequence reads: CSAITLGRGGIQYF. The CDR3 DNA reads TGCAGTGCTATCACCCTAGGTCGGGGTGGCATTCAGTACTTC.

This clonotype was observed at least ten times. This sequence joins TRBV20-1 and TRBJ1-2; maybe TRBD1 (6 bases). Germline CDR1 is DFQATT and CDR2 is SNEGSKA (reference sequence). V was clipped by 0 bases and J by 2 bases, with 13 bases between them. There are 15 residues in the CDR3. The chain's CDR3 is CSARDPTGANYGYTF. The CDR3 DNA is TGCAGTGCTAGAGACCCCACGGGGGCGAACTATGGCTACACCTTC.

This clonotype was picked up many times. This chain links TRBV20-1 with TRBJ2-1; TRBD2 agrees at 11 bases. CDR1 DFQATT and CDR2 SNEGSKA come from the germline V gene (reference sequence). This CDR3 has 14 residues. J was trimmed by 10 bases and V by 3 bases; bases with no gene match: 8. This CDR3 is CSARISGRAGEQFF. In nucleotides, the CDR3 is TGCAGTGCTAGGATTAGCGGGAGGGCGGGGGAGCAGTTCTTC.

This clonotype was observed many times. The chain uses TRBV20-1 and TRBJ2-7; TRBD1 might be the D (8 bases). V was cut by 0 bases and J by 4 bases, with 22 bases left in between. CDR1 is DFQATT and CDR2 is SNEGSKA in the germline V gene (reference sequence). The length of the CDR3 is 17 residues. CDR3 residues: CSARDYRNRGGPYEQYF. CDR3 in DNA: TGCAGTGCTAGAGATTACAGGAACAGGGGGGGACCTTACGAGCAGTACTTC.

As regards this clonotype: This may stem from a read error, because a much larger clone lies one nucleotide away. This chain connects TRBV5-1 to TRBJ2-1, with D tentatively TRBD2 (6 bases). CDR1 SGHRS and CDR2 YFSETQ come from the germline V gene. The CDR3 has 12 amino acids. The CDR3 DNA follows: TGCGCCAGCCCTCGCCCGGGGGATGAGCACTTCTTC. Protein product: CASPRPGDEHFF.

This chain joins TRBV11-2 and TRBJ2-3, with 13 bases fitting TRBD2. The ends lost 5 bases at V and 4 bases at J; junction bases unmatched: 12. The CDR3 loop spans 18 amino acids. Germline CDR1 reads SGHAT; CDR2 reads FQNNGV. DNA for the CDR3: TGTGCCAGCAGCCACCGGACTAGCGGGAGTTCCCGAGCAGATACGCAGTATTTT. Residues: CASSHRTSGSSRADTQYF.

For this clonotype: The CDR3 does not close with the conserved phenylalanine or tryptophan, likely indicating a read error. The chain carries TRBV10-3 and TRBJ2-1; 12 bases line up with TRBD1. Germline-derived CDR1 and CDR2 are ENHRY and SYGVKD. V gave up 6 bases and J gave up 5 bases; unmatched junction bases: 14. The CDR3 is made up of 18 amino acids. The chain's CDR3 is CAIRAGQGAREGHNEQFL. The CDR3 bases are TGTGCCATCAGGGCGGGACAGGGGGCACGGGAAGGCCACAATGAGCAGTTCCTC.

This clonotype has more than one count but fewer than ten. A read error may be the cause here, since a much bigger clone is one base away. In nucleotides, the CDR3 is TGCAGTGCTAGCAGTCCGGGGAAGGGAGCCTACACCTTC. Its translation: CSASSPGKGAYTF. The chain links TRBV20-1 to TRBJ1-2; D remains ambiguous. The V and J ends lost 3 bases and 10 bases respectively, with 18 bases between them. This CDR3 region has 13 residues. The germline CDR1 and CDR2 sequences are DFQATT and SNEGSKA (reference sequence).

V and J are TRBV7-9 and TRBJ1-1; 9 positions match TRBD1. V lost 8 bases, J lost 8 bases, and 6 bases stayed unmatched. This CDR3 region has 12 residues. Looked up from germline, CDR1 is SEHNR and CDR2 is FQNEAQ (reference sequence). For the CDR3, the DNA is TGTGCCAGCGTCGGGACAGGGCTAGAAGCTTTCTTT. Amino acid sequence: CASVGTGLEAFF. Full variable domain (remainder filled in from reference TRBV7-9 and TRBJ1-1): DTGVSQNPRHKITKRGQNVTFRCDPISEHNRLYWYRQTLGQGPEFLTYFQNEAQLEKSRLLSDRFSAERPKGSFSTLEIQRTEQGDSAMYLCASVGTGLEAFFGQGTRLTVV.

Remarks on this clonotype: A single base separates this from a much larger clone, so it may be a read error. J is TRBJ1-2 and V is TRBV5-4, with D perhaps TRBD1 (6 bases). Trimming took 3 bases from V and 7 from J, leaving 19 bases between them. Germline V lookup: CDR1 SGHNT, CDR2 YYREEE (reference sequence). The CDR3 sequence is 15 residues long. DNA of the CDR3: TGTGCCAGCAGCTGGAGGGGCAGGGGACGTCGTGGCTACACCTTC. This codes for CASSWRGRGRRGYTF.

This clonotype was picked up many times. The junction differs from germline at one of its ends, possibly a read error. The V and J genes are TRBV7-7 and TRBJ2-5; 14 bases map to TRBD2. CDR1 is SSHAT, CDR2 FNYEAQ, per germline (reference sequence). CDR3 length: 17 amino acids. The CDR3 here is CASSAGGLAGGGETQYF. CDR3 bases: TGTGCTAGCAGCGCCGGCGGACTAGCGGGAGGTGGGGAGACCCAGTACTTC.

This clonotype was counted a few times. The J gene is TRBJ2-1, the V gene TRBV6-2 or TRBV6-3; the match to TRBD2 covers 8 bases. The CDR3 runs 14 residues. From germline, CDR1 is MNHEY and CDR2 SVGEGT. V lost 2 bases, J lost 6 bases, and 3 bases stayed unmatched. CDR3 sequence (DNA): TGTGCCAGCAGTTACCATAGCGGGACCAATGAGCAGTTCTTC. Its protein is CASSYHSGTNEQFF.

This clonotype was counted ten times or more. Here the CDR3 reads CASSLGGAHQETQYF. The DNA of the CDR3 is TGTGCCAGCAGCCTGGGGGGGGCGCACCAAGAGACCCAGTACTTC. The rearrangement joins TRBV9 to TRBJ2-5, with TRBD2 as a possible D gene (7 bases). Germline CDR1 and CDR2: SGDLS and YYNGEE. The V end lost 4 bases, the J end lost 0 bases, and 13 bases lay between the germline ends. The CDR3 is 15 amino acids.

This clonotype was observed a few times. This rearrangement joins TRBV6-2 or TRBV6-3 to TRBJ2-1; D gene unclear. From germline, CDR1 is MNHEY and CDR2 SVGEGT. The CDR3 is 12 amino acids. Between the trimmed V and J ends, which lost 8 bases and 5 bases, there was a span of 10 bases. The CDR3 reads CASSVSDNEQFF. CDR3 nucleotides: TGTGCCAGCTCCGTTTCTGACAATGAGCAGTTCTTC.

This clonotype appeared many times. The chain uses TRBV6-2 or TRBV6-3 and TRBJ2-2; D is perhaps TRBD1 (5 bases). V was clipped by 2 bases and J by 8 bases, with 15 bases between them. Germline CDR1 is MNHEY and CDR2 is SVGEGT. CDR3 length: 15 residues. The CDR3 bases are TGTGCCAGCAGTTACCAGGGTGTGAGAATAGGGGAGCTGTTTTTT. Its translation is CASSYQGVRIGELFF.

The sample holds many counts of this clonotype. V and J are TRBV9 and TRBJ1-6; 9 bases map to TRBD1. CDR3 size: 15 residues. V lost 0 bases to trimming and J lost 9 bases; unmatched junction nucleotides: 4. CDR1 SGDLS and CDR2 YYNGEE come from the germline V gene. The CDR3 reads CASSVDTGGRSPLHF. The CDR3 DNA follows: TGTGCCAGCAGCGTAGACACAGGGGGCCGTTCACCCCTCCACTTT.

The chain combines TRBV7-2 with TRBJ2-3; maybe TRBD1 (5 bases). The V gene lost 3 bases and the J gene lost 1 base, with 8 bases spanning the gap. The CDR3 totals 14 residues. Per the germline V gene, CDR1 is SGHTA and CDR2 is FQGNSA. The CDR3: CTSSLGLGTDTQYF. Here the CDR3 DNA reads TGTACCAGCAGCTTGGGGCTTGGCACAGATACGCAGTATTTT.

This clonotype was seen ten or more times. The gene calls are TRBV19 and TRBJ2-3; D is unresolved. Trimming took off 2 bases at V and 4 bases at J, with 16 bases between the two ends. The CDR3 consists of 16 residues. Per germline, CDR1 LNHDA and CDR2 SQIVND (reference sequence). CDR3 region: CASSIFVRAAPDTQYF. CDR3 bases: TGTGCCAGTAGTATATTTGTTAGGGCAGCGCCAGATACGCAGTATTTT.

This clonotype was seen at least ten times. The chain uses TRBV6-1 and TRBJ2-3; 7 positions agree with TRBD2. After removal of 7 bases from V and 0 bases from J, the junction contained 7 bases not matched to a gene. CDR1 is MNHNS, CDR2 SASEGT, per germline. This CDR3 spans 15 amino acids. CDR3 in DNA: TGTGCCAGCACCCTCCCGGGGGGAAGCACAGATACGCAGTATTTT. Protein: CASTLPGGSTDTQYF.

Points on this clonotype: Germline is not matched at one junction end, which may reflect a read error. The rearrangement links TRBV6-2 or TRBV6-3 to TRBJ2-7, with D maybe TRBD1 (5 bases). The CDR3 length is 13 residues. Germline lookup yields CDR1 MNHEY and CDR2 SVGEGT. As DNA, the CDR3 is TGTGCCAGCAGTCACTCCAGGGCCTACGAGCAGTACTTC. Its protein is CASSHSRAYEQYF.

V gene TRBV12-3 or TRBV12-4 combines with J gene TRBJ2-7; D may be TRBD2 (6 bases). The CDR3 length is 15 residues. Deletions cut 6 bases from V and 0 bases from J, with 15 bases between. The CDR3 loop is CASSFIGGGSYEQYF. The CDR3 DNA reads TGTGCCAGCAGCTTCATCGGGGGAGGCTCCTACGAGCAGTACTTC.

This clonotype occurred a few times. The J gene is TRBJ2-3, the V gene TRBV6-5; D is unclear. The germline CDR1 and CDR2 sequences are MNHEY and SVGAGI. Trimming pared 7 bases from V and 4 bases from J, leaving 12 bases between. The CDR3 totals 13 residues. The chain's CDR3 is CASTNPTADTQYF. Written as DNA, the CDR3 is TGTGCCAGCACCAACCCGACGGCAGATACGCAGTATTTT.

The chain combines TRBV20-1 with TRBJ1-6; D not certain. The ends were cut back, 0 bases at V and 14 bases at J, with 17 bases in the middle. CDR1 and CDR2 from the germline V gene are DFQATT and SNEGSKA (reference sequence). This CDR3 region has 14 residues. The CDR3 region has the DNA TGCAGTGCTAGAGAGGCGGGGTGGGATCCCACCCTCCACTTT. It codes for CSAREAGWDPTLHF.

At least ten counts were recorded for this clonotype. The gene calls are TRBV6-5 and TRBJ1-2; unclear D gene. Germline assignment: CDR1 MNHEY and CDR2 SVGAGI. V was clipped by 2 bases and J by 4 bases, with 8 bases between them. The CDR3 has 13 residues. Here the CDR3 DNA reads TGTGCCAGCAGTTACGGTCCTCTCTATGGCTACACCTTC. This sequence encodes CASSYGPLYGYTF.

This clonotype was picked up many times. The chain has TRBV5-1 and TRBJ2-7; possible D gene TRBD2, 6 bases. The CDR3 has 14 amino acids. CDR1 is SGHRS and CDR2 is YFSETQ in the germline V gene. V was pared by 4 bases and J by 2 bases, with 13 bases between. CDR3 region: CASSPGTSTYEQYF. The CDR3 DNA reads TGCGCCAGCAGCCCCGGGACTTCAACCTACGAGCAGTACTTC.

This clonotype was detected ten times or more. J is TRBJ1-6 and V is TRBV20-1, with no clear D. CDR3 length: 13 residues. The germline CDR1 and CDR2 sequences are DFQATT and SNEGSKA (reference sequence). The V and J ends lost 6 bases and 4 bases respectively, with 10 bases between them. The CDR3 coding sequence is TGCAGTGCCGGACCAGATTATAATTCACCCCTCCACTTT. Translating it yields CSAGPDYNSPLHF.

The chain carries TRBV11-2 and TRBJ2-7, with TRBD1 identical over 7 bases. CDR1 SGHAT and CDR2 FQNNGV come from the germline V gene. The CDR3 has 14 amino acids. V shed 5 bases, J shed 7 bases, and the junction held 11 bases outside the gene matches. The CDR3 loop is CASSQRQGRREQYF. For the CDR3, the DNA is TGTGCCAGCAGCCAACGACAGGGAAGGAGGGAGCAGTACTTC. Complete variable domain (other parts from reference TRBV11-2 and TRBJ2-7): EAGVAQSPRYKIIEKRQSVAFWCNPISGHATLYWYQQILGQGPKLLIQFQNNGVVDDSQLPKDRFSAERLKGVDSTLKIQPAKLEDSAVYLCASSQRQGRREQYFGPGTRLTVT.

This clonotype was seen at least ten times. This chain's CDR3 is CASSLGLDRPTGELFF. CDR3 DNA: TGCGCCAGCAGCTTAGGCTTGGACAGGCCTACCGGGGAGCTGTTTTTT. The V gene is TRBV5-1, the J gene TRBJ2-2, with 7 bases lining up with TRBD1. Germline CDR1 reads SGHRS; CDR2 reads YFSETQ. V shed 2 bases, J shed 5 bases, and the junction held 9 bases outside the gene matches. The CDR3 sequence is 16 residues long. The variable domain in full, with the rest retrieved from reference TRBV5-1 and TRBJ2-2, is KAGVTQTPRYLIKTRGQQVTLSCSPISGHRSVSWYQQTPGQGLQFLFEYFSETQRNKGNFPGRFSGRQFSNSRSEMNVSTLELGDSALYLCASSLGLDRPTGELFFGEGSRLTVL.

About this clonotype: Mismatch with germline at one junction end may stem from a read error. The V gene is TRBV7-9, the J gene TRBJ1-2, with TRBD1 identical over 8 bases. This CDR3 is 14 amino acids long. Per germline, CDR1 SEHNR and CDR2 FQNEAQ (reference sequence). CDR3 sequence: CANSLDQGADGYTF. The CDR3 DNA is TGTGCCAACAGCTTAGACCAGGGGGCGGATGGCTACACCTTC.

The sample holds many counts of this clonotype. The rearrangement uses TRBV20-1 and TRBJ1-5; 7 nucleotides line up with TRBD1. Trimming removed 3 bases from V and 1 base from J; junction bases left unmatched: 3. This CDR3 region has 14 residues. Germline assignment: CDR1 DFQATT and CDR2 SNEGSKA (reference sequence). The CDR3 loop reads CSARVTGSNQPQHF. In DNA form, the CDR3 reads TGCAGTGCTAGGGTGACAGGGAGCAATCAGCCCCAGCATTTT.

This clonotype has more than one count but fewer than ten. The rearrangement links TRBV28 to TRBJ2-3; the D is unclear. V shed 7 bases and J shed 6 bases, with 14 bases lying between them. This CDR3 is 13 amino acids long. The germline V gene has CDR1 MDHEN and CDR2 SYDVKM. The CDR3 nucleotides read TGTGCCAGCACCTATACTGACGTGGATACGCAGTATTTT. This sequence encodes CASTYTDVDTQYF. The variable domain in full, with the rest retrieved from reference TRBV28 and TRBJ2-3, is DVKVTQSSRYLVKRTGEKVFLECVQDMDHENMFWYRQDPGLGLRLIYFSYDVKMKEKGDIPEGYSVSREKKERFSLILESASTNQTSMYLCASTYTDVDTQYFGPGTRLTVL.